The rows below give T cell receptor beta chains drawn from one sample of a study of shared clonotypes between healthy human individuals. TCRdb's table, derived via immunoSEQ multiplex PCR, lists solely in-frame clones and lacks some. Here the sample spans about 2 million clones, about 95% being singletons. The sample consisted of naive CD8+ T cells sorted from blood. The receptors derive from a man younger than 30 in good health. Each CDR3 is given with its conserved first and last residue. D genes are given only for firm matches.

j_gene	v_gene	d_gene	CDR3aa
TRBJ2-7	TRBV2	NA	CASRRDGDYEQYF
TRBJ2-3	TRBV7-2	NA	CASSHTVAGPTDTQYF
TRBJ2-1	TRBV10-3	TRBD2	CAISESAGGYNEQFF
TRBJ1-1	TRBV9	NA	CASSPEGSLDTEAFF
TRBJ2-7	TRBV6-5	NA	CASRRAAPGDEQYF
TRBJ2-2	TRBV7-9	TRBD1	CASSLAPWGQGDTGELFF
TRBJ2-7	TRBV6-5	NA	CASSYSIGESSYEQYF
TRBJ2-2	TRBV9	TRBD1	CASSVLGTELSGELFF
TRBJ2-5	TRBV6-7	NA	CASSYSKGRETQYF
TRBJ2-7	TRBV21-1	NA	CASSHMREQYF
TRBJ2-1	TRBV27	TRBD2	CASSRNPLAGDSSYNEQFF